This TCR beta chain was identified during a study of regulatory T cells in long-lasting Graves disease. Study overall: Graves' patients, newly diagnosed, had taken antithyroid drugs under 3 months.

Investigators prepared the TCR beta libraries by applying iRepertoire HTBI primers and Arm-PCR of CDR3 regions. TCRdb ran MiXCR on the multiplex PCR reads and lists one entry per CDR3 protein. The repertoire has under 300,000 distinct CDR3 sequences, 20% to 25% of them found once; the top ten carry roughly 14%. Sample time point: newly diagnosed GD, antithyroid drugs for less than 3 months. PBMCs were the source of the RNA used for TCR sequencing. Concerning this clonotype: Its antigen is unknown. It may be a read error: a sequence one base away is much more abundant.

The CDR3 contains 16 residues. Germline CDR1 MGHRA, CDR2 YSYEKL. Regarding the study as a whole: Persistent disease was characterized by preferential usage of TRBV28, TRBJ1-2 and TRBJ2-5. The study examined only peripheral blood, not thyroid tissue.

Here the sequenced sample was peripheral blood mononuclear cells (PBMCs), taken at new diagnosis, from a patient treated with antithyroid drugs. This chain uses TRBV4-1 with TRBJ2-2; D perhaps matches TRBD2 (6 bases). This receptor was taken from a female donor with Graves disease. The CDR3 spells CASSQEEGLGTEELFF. CDR3 DNA sequence: TGCGCCAGCAGCCAAGAGGAGGGGCTGGGCACCGAGGAGCTGTTTTTT.